These 22 T cell receptor beta chains were all obtained from the same sample, sequenced in a study of blood T cell repertoires in COVID-19 (dated by TCRdb to 2018 to 2021). The library came from the immunoSEQ multiplex PCR assay. Held by TCRdb, this immuneACCESS table contains in-frame sequences only and omits some clones. Under half of the omission traces to an unresolved V gene where checked; the cause of the rest is unknown. Across this sample there are about 51,000 clones, with about 86% seen only once. The top ten clones comprise roughly 1.3% of the sample. Sequencing input: peripheral blood. These receptors originate from a man aged 55 to 69 with acute or convalescent COVID-19.

This chain connects TRBV29-1 to TRBJ2-1; 11 bases fit TRBD1. This CDR3 has 13 amino acids. After removal of 4 bases from V and 9 bases from J, the junction contained 5 bases not matched to a gene. The germline V gene has CDR1 SQVTM and CDR2 ANQGSEA. In DNA form, the CDR3 reads TGCAGCGTTGCGGGGACAGGGGGGGGTGAGCAGTTCTTC. Protein: CSVAGTGGGEQFF.

Here the CDR3 reads CASSPPGTSGGLELFF. As DNA, the CDR3 is TGTGCCAGCTCACCACCGGGGACTAGCGGGGGCCTGGAGCTGTTTTTT. This chain uses TRBV18 with TRBJ2-2, with TRBD2 matching over 14 bases. There are 16 residues in the CDR3. V gave up 0 bases and J gave up 10 bases; unmatched junction bases: 4. Germline-derived CDR1 and CDR2 are KGHSH and LQKENI.

This chain joins TRBV19 and TRBJ2-7; 8 bases agree with TRBD2. V trimming: 6 bases; J trimming: 4 bases; junction bases outside the gene matches: 8. Germline CDR1 LNHDA, CDR2 SQIVND (reference sequence). The length of the CDR3 is 14 residues. The CDR3 is CASSHSGGEYEQYF. The CDR3 region has the DNA TGTGCCAGTAGCCACAGCGGGGGCGAGTACGAGCAGTACTTC.

The chain is built from TRBV5-4 and TRBJ2-7; TRBD2 aligns across 14 bases. Germline lookup yields CDR1 SGHNT and CDR2 YYREEE (reference sequence). V shed 3 bases and J 5 bases; nucleotides not matched to a gene: 7. The CDR3 extends over 16 amino acids. CDR3 in DNA: TGTGCCAGCAGCTCGGGGACTAGCGGGAGCAACCACGAGCAGTACTTC. It translates to CASSSGTSGSNHEQYF.

The rearrangement joins TRBV5-1 to TRBJ1-2, with a weak D call TRBD1 (5 bases). The CDR3 length is 12 residues. Trimming took off 3 bases at V and 6 bases at J, with 9 bases between the two ends. Germline CDR1 SGHRS, CDR2 YFSETQ. CDR3 DNA: TGCGCCAGCAGCTGGGACTCCCATGGCTACACCTTC. This sequence encodes CASSWDSHGYTF. Full variable domain (remainder filled in from reference TRBV5-1 and TRBJ1-2): KAGVTQTPRYLIKTRGQQVTLSCSPISGHRSVSWYQQTPGQGLQFLFEYFSETQRNKGNFPGRFSGRQFSNSRSEMNVSTLELGDSALYLCASSWDSHGYTFGSGTRLTVV.

V gene TRBV5-4 combines with J gene TRBJ2-2; D perhaps matches TRBD1 (6 bases). The CDR3 runs 14 residues. Germline CDR1 is SGHNT and CDR2 is YYREEE (reference sequence). V was pared by 6 bases and J by 4 bases, with 13 bases between. The CDR3 DNA follows: TGTGCCAGCAAGGGGGACGGTCGCACCGGGGAGCTGTTTTTT. This encodes CASKGDGRTGELFF.

This rearrangement joins TRBV4-1 to TRBJ2-3, with TRBD2 matching over 8 bases. Germline assignment: CDR1 MGHRA and CDR2 YSYEKL. The CDR3 extends over 16 amino acids. The ends lost 4 bases at V and 1 base at J; junction bases unmatched: 7. This CDR3 reads CASSLSGARGTDTQYF. CDR3 nucleotides: TGCGCCAGCAGCCTTAGCGGGGCCCGAGGCACAGATACGCAGTATTTT.

The chain uses TRBV11-2 and TRBJ2-2, with 9 bases that match TRBD2. J gave up 8 bases and V 6 bases, and 10 bases lay outside the gene matches. The germline V gene encodes CDR1 SGHAT and CDR2 FQNNGV. This CDR3 has 15 amino acids. This CDR3 is CASRHSGGARGELFF. The CDR3 DNA reads TGTGCCAGCAGACATAGCGGGGGAGCACGGGGGGAGCTGTTTTTT.

The rearrangement links TRBV6-6 to TRBJ1-2; 9 nucleotides align to TRBD1. Per the germline V gene, CDR1 is MNHNY and CDR2 is SVGAGI (reference sequence). Germline trimming cut 4 bases from V and 4 bases from J; bases unmatched to any gene: 10. The CDR3 covers 16 residues. The CDR3 region is CASSSGQGVSSYGYTF. The CDR3 nucleotides are TGTGCCAGCAGTTCGGGACAGGGAGTCAGCAGCTATGGCTACACCTTC.

The chain recombines TRBV5-1 with TRBJ2-3; D gene unclear. The CDR3 is 14 amino acids. Germline V CDR1 and CDR2: SGHRS, YFSETQ. The V gene lost 0 bases and the J gene lost 0 bases, with 5 bases spanning the gap. CDR3 in DNA: TGCGCCAGCAGCTTGGCTTCTAGCACAGATACGCAGTATTTT. Its translation: CASSLASSTDTQYF.

V gene TRBV27 combines with J gene TRBJ2-7, with 12 bases identical to TRBD2. The CDR3 covers 15 residues. In germline, CDR1 is MNHEY, CDR2 SMNVEV (reference sequence). Trimming cost V 4 bases and J 2 bases; bases outside gene matches: 3. The CDR3 here is CASSSGLAGAYEQYF. The CDR3 DNA is TGTGCCAGCAGTTCGGGACTAGCGGGCGCCTACGAGCAGTACTTC.

CDR3 sequence (DNA): TGTGCCAGCAGTGAAAGGGGGCTTGGCGGACCTCGGTACTTC. Translating gives CASSERGLGGPRYF. The chain employs TRBV6-1 and TRBJ2-7; 7 nucleotides agree with TRBD1. V lost 2 bases, J lost 12 bases, and 13 bases stayed unmatched. The CDR3 is made up of 14 amino acids. The germline CDR1 and CDR2 sequences are MNHNS and SASEGT.

This sequence joins TRBV6-5 and TRBJ1-2; D perhaps matches TRBD1 (5 bases). Deletions cut 6 bases from V and 6 bases from J, with 14 bases between. The CDR3 covers 13 residues. Germline assignment: CDR1 MNHEY and CDR2 SVGAGI. Written as DNA, the CDR3 is TGTGCCAGCAGACGGCCGGCAGGGAATGGCTACACCTTC. It yields the protein CASRRPAGNGYTF.

This sequence joins TRBV7-9 and TRBJ2-3, with TRBD2 matching over 9 bases. J gave up 2 bases and V 2 bases, and 11 bases lay outside the gene matches. Germline V gene lookup returns CDR1 SEHNR and CDR2 FQNEAQ (reference sequence). The CDR3 sequence is 18 residues long. CDR3 in amino acids: CASSLTRMTSGSTDTQYF. In DNA form, the CDR3 reads TGTGCCAGCAGCTTAACCCGGATGACTAGCGGATCCACAGATACGCAGTATTTT.

The V call is TRBV28, the J call TRBJ2-3, with D possibly being TRBD2 (5 bases). V lost 3 bases to trimming and J lost 5 bases, with 12 bases between them. This CDR3 has 14 amino acids. Germline V gives CDR1 MDHEN, CDR2 SYDVKM. CDR3 in amino acids: CASSLAGNQDTQYF. The CDR3 DNA follows: TGTGCCAGCAGTTTGGCCGGGAATCAAGATACGCAGTATTTT.

This clone has only one observation. This CDR3 is CASTQGAGQPQHF. The CDR3 nucleotides are TGTGCCAGCACCCAGGGGGCAGGGCAGCCCCAGCATTTT. V gene TRBV6-5 combines with J gene TRBJ1-5; 8 bases line up with TRBD1. With 7 bases clipped from V and 7 bases from J, the junction kept 6 bases outside the gene matches. Germline CDR1 MNHEY, CDR2 SVGAGI. The CDR3 extends over 13 amino acids.

This rearrangement joins TRBV13 to TRBJ2-3; 12 bases agree with TRBD2. Germline V gene lookup returns CDR1 PRHDT and CDR2 FYEKMQ (reference sequence). V was pared by 5 bases and J by 0 bases, with 12 bases of the junction left unmatched. This CDR3 region has 19 residues. CDR3 region: CASSLTRLAGVASTDTQYF. The CDR3, as DNA: TGTGCCAGCAGCCTAACCCGACTAGCGGGGGTCGCTAGCACAGATACGCAGTATTTT. Full variable domain (outside the CDR3, taken from reference TRBV13 and TRBJ2-3): AAGVIQSPRHLIKEKRETATLKCYPIPRHDTVYWYQQGPGQDPQFLISFYEKMQSDKGSIPDRFSAQQFSDYHSELNMSSLELGDSALYFCASSLTRLAGVASTDTQYFGPGTRLTVL.

The rearrangement joins TRBV9 to TRBJ1-4; D uncertain. This CDR3 has 16 amino acids. The germline V gene has CDR1 SGDLS and CDR2 YYNGEE. The V end lost 4 bases, the J end lost 10 bases, and 23 bases lay between the germline ends. The CDR3 DNA sequence: TGTGCCAGCAGCCCCCAGGTTGGGCGGACGGGAGGAAAACTGTTTTTT. It codes for CASSPQVGRTGGKLFF.

CDR3 in DNA: TGTGCCAGCAGTGAAAGGACAGGGGTTGGAAGCGAAGAGACCCAGTACTTC. It encodes CASSERTGVGSEETQYF. This chain connects TRBV6-1 to TRBJ2-5, with TRBD1 matching over 9 bases. CDR3 length: 17 amino acids. The V gene end was trimmed by 2 bases and the J gene end by 3 bases; junction bases not matched to a gene: 10. Germline V CDR1 and CDR2: MNHNS, SASEGT.

This chain connects TRBV7-2 to TRBJ2-2; tentatively, D is TRBD2 (5 bases). V shed 3 bases and J shed 6 bases, with 17 bases lying between them. The CDR3 totals 16 residues. Germline CDR1 is SGHTA and CDR2 is FQGNSA. In DNA, the CDR3 is TGTGCCAGCAGCTTCCTCCTAGCCCCAGGAGCCGGGGAGCTGTTTTTT. Translation: CASSFLLAPGAGELFF.

The chain employs TRBV6-6 and TRBJ1-3; 10 nucleotides align to TRBD1. V was pared by 8 bases and J by 15 bases, with 10 bases of the junction left unmatched. CDR3 length: 12 residues. Germline CDR1 is MNHNY and CDR2 is SVGAGI (reference sequence). DNA for the CDR3: TGTGCCAGCTCAACGCCCGGGACAGGGGAATATTTT. It encodes CASSTPGTGEYF.

This clone was found once. The chain carries TRBV10-3 and TRBJ2-5, with D possibly matching TRBD1 (6 bases). Trimming removed 0 bases from V and 5 bases from J, with 19 bases in between. The CDR3 loop spans 17 amino acids. CDR1 is ENHRY, CDR2 SYGVKD, per germline. This CDR3 is CAISESFEGVRGETQYF. The CDR3 coding sequence is TGTGCCATCAGTGAGTCGTTTGAGGGGGTCCGAGGGGAGACCCAGTACTTC.